What follows is one T cell receptor (beta chain) and its context. It has no known antigen specificity. No quality values exist for individual bases; no much larger clone is one base distant. The immunoSEQ Assay, a bias-controlled multiplex PCR, was used to amplify TCRbeta CDR3 regions from genomic DNA. On the study's bioinformatics: Within the assay, amplification of reference gene primers was used to estimate how many nucleated cells each sample contained. To quantify the absolute abundance of each unique TCRbeta CDR3 rearrangement, sequence reads were collapsed and filtered. For each sample, productive Simpson clonality was calculated by taking the square root of Simpson's diversity index across productive rearrangements. As stored in TCRdb, this immuneACCESS dataset retains in-frame rearrangements with V and J assigned. A fraction of the clones does not appear; measured against another copy, unresolved V genes explain less than half of the discrepancy, and the remainder lacks a known reason. The DNA was the basis for D and trimming; V, J and clone size are from that table. Present in this sample are 200,000 to 250,000 clones, more than 80% of which were seen just once. The top ten hold more than 5.5% of the sample.

Collaborating institutions collected whole blood in K2EDTA tubes following their own protocols. For TCRbeta analysis, collaborator samples were shipped as frozen whole blood, as isolated PBMCs, or as DNA extracted from either sample type. CDR1 SGHDT and CDR2 YYEEEE were looked up in the germline V gene. CDR3 length: 12 amino acids, cysteine to phenylalanine. Only the CDR3 region is kept as DNA, spanning 36 bases read in frame from base 1. V and J are truncated by 1 base and 7 bases respectively, leaving an intervening sequence of 6 bases. This sample stems from a study of blood T cell repertoires in COVID-19 (TCRdb year 2020). In terms of the full investigation: Samples covering the acute and convalescent phases of COVID-19 were provided by collaborators in the United States, Italy and Spain. The dataset comprised deeply sampled blood TCRbeta repertoires from subjects exposed to, actively infected with, or recovered from COVID-19. The repertoires were released in a freely available public database intended as a resource for research on the immune response to SARS-CoV-2. Samples were obtained from the ongoing ImmuneRACE study (first 160 participants) and from about 1,300 subjects provided by 6 global collaborators. Nearly every sample came with metadata listing a de-identified subject ID, COVID-19 status, age in years and sex. The material from the prospective study consisted of cDNA or gDNA derived from T cells, B-cell-depleted T cells, or PBMCs. Where available, HLA class I and class II types were taken from metadata supplied by the sample provider and were not determined by assay-based typing.

Study-level results and caveats: The amount of clinical and demographic metadata varied by source and participant and was provided uncurated.

The source is a human donor in a cohort sampled during active COVID-19. The V and J segments used are TRBV5-6 and TRBJ1-5, with no confident D gene call. Sequenced: peripheral blood. CDR3 sequence: CASSLSGQPQHF. The DNA reads as follows: TGTGCCAGCAGCTTGTCGGGACAGCCCCAGCATTTT.